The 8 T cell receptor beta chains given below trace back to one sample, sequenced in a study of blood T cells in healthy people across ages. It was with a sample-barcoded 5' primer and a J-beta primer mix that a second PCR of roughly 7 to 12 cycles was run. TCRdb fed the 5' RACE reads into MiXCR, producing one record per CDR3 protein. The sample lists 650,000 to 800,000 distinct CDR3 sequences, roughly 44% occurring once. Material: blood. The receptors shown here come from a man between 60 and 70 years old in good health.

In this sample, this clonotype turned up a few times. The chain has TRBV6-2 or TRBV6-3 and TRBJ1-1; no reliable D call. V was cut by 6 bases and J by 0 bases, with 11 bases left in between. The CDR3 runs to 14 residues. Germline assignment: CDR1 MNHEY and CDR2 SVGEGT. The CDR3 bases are TGTGCCAGCAGGGAGGACTCAGTGAACACTGAAGCTTTCTTT. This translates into CASREDSVNTEAFF.

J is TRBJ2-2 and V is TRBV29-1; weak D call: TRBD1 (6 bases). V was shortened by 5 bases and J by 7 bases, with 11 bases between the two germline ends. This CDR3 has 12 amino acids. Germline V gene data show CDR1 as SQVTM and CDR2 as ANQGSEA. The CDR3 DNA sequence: TGCAGCGTTAAACAGGGTAGCGGGGAGCTGTTTTTT. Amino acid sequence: CSVKQGSGELFF.

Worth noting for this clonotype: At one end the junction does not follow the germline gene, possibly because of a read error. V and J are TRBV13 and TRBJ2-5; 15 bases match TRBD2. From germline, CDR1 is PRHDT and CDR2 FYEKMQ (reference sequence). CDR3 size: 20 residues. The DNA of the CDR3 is TGTGCCAGCAGTTTACGGCCCGGGACTAGCGGGGGGACGATCCAAGAGGCCCAGTACTTC. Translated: CASSLRPGTSGGTIQEAQYF.

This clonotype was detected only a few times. CDR3 nucleotide sequence: TGTGCCAGCAGCTTAGCGACGGGGGACTTGTACAATGAGCAGTTCTTC. It codes for CASSLATGDLYNEQFF. The chain has TRBV7-9 and TRBJ2-1; weak D call: TRBD2 (6 bases). The CDR3 contains 16 residues. CDR1 SEHNR and CDR2 FQNEAQ come from the germline V gene (reference sequence). The V gene lost 0 bases and the J gene lost 4 bases, with 13 bases spanning the gap.

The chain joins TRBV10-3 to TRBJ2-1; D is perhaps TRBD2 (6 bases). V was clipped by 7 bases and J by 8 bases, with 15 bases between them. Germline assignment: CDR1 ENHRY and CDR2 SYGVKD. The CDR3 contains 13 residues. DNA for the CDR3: TGTGCCATCAAGACTAGTAGTGGCGATGAGCAGTTCTTC. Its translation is CAIKTSSGDEQFF.

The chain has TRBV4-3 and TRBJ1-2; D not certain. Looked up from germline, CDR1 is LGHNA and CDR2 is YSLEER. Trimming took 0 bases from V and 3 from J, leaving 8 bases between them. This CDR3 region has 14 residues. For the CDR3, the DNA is TGCGCCAGCAGCCAAGAGATAGGCGACTATGGCTACACCTTC. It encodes CASSQEIGDYGYTF.

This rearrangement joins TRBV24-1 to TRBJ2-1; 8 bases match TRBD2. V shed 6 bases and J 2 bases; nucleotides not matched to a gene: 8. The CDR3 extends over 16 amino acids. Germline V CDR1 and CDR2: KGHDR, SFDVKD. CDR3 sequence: CATSRGGASAYNEQFF. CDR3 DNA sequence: TGTGCCACCAGTCGGGGGGGGGCCTCCGCCTACAATGAGCAGTTCTTC.

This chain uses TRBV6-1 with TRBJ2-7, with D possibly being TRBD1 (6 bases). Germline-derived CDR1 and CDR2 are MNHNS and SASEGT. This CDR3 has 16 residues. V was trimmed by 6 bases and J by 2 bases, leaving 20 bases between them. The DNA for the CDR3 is TGTGCCAGCAGGATGACCTCCCGGGACACTACCTACGAGCAGTACTTC. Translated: CASRMTSRDTTYEQYF.